Below are 4 T cell receptor beta chains sequenced from a single sample in a study of regulatory T cells in long-lasting Graves disease. Time point given: newly diagnosed GD, antithyroid drugs for less than 3 months. RNA from PBMCs was the source of the TCR library. Combining iRepertoire HTBI primers with Arm-PCR of CDR3 regions, the authors built TCR beta libraries. TCRdb reprocessed the multiplex PCR reads with MiXCR, giving one entry per CDR3 protein. The profile shows approximately 250,000 distinct CDR3 sequences, 18% of them singletons. Sequencing used peripheral blood mononuclear cells (PBMCs), obtained at new diagnosis, from a patient treated with antithyroid drugs. The origin of the receptors is a female donor with Graves disease.

This clonotype showed up many times. This chain links TRBV11-2 with TRBJ2-1; D gene ambiguous. The germline V and J ends were trimmed by 6 bases and 5 bases, with 17 bases remaining between them. This CDR3 spans 15 amino acids. Germline V gene sequence: CDR1 SGHAT, CDR2 FQNNGV. In DNA, the CDR3 is TGTGCCAGCAGTCTAGAGGTAGCTAGAAACAATGAGCAGTTCTTC. This sequence encodes CASSLEVARNNEQFF.

This clonotype has at least ten counts. V gene TRBV10-3 combines with J gene TRBJ1-2, with 7 bases matching TRBD1. CDR1 is ENHRY, CDR2 SYGVKD, per germline. The CDR3 runs to 14 residues. J lost 4 bases, V lost 3 bases, and 5 bases had no gene match. The CDR3 DNA is TGTGCCATCAGTGAAGGACAGGTGGGCTATGGCTACACCTTC. It is translated as CAISEGQVGYGYTF.

This chain uses TRBV25-1 with TRBJ2-7; 7 nucleotides line up with TRBD2. Unmatched junction bases numbered 6, after V lost 3 bases and J lost 1 base. The CDR3 is 15 amino acids. Per germline, CDR1 MGHDK and CDR2 SYGVNS. The CDR3 DNA reads TGTGCCAGCAGTGATAGCGGGCGACCTTCCTACGAGCAGTACTTC. Translation gives CASSDSGRPSYEQYF.

This clonotype showed up many times. V is TRBV12-3 or TRBV12-4 and J is TRBJ2-1; 7 bases align to TRBD2. The V gene end was trimmed by 5 bases and the J gene end by 6 bases; junction bases not matched to a gene: 10. The CDR3 sequence is 15 residues long. CDR3 sequence reads: CASSRDAGDVNEQFF. The CDR3, as DNA: TGTGCCAGCAGTCGGGATGCGGGAGACGTCAATGAGCAGTTCTTC.